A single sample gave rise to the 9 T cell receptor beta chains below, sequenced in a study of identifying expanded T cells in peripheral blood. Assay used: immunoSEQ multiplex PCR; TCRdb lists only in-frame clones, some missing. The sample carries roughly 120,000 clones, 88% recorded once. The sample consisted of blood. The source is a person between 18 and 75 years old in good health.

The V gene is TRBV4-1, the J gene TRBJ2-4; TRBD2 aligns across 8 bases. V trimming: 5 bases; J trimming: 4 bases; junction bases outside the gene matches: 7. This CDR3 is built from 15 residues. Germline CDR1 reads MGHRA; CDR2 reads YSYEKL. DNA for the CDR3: TGCGCCAGCAGCGAAGGGGGACTAGAAAAAAACATTCAGTACTTC. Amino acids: CASSEGGLEKNIQYF.

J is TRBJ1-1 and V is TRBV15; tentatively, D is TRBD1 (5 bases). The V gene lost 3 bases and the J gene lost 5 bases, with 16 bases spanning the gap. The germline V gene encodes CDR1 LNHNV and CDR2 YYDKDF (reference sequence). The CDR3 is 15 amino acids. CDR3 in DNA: TGTGCCACCAGCAGGCCGGGACGACTAGGAACTGAAGCTTTCTTT. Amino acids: CATSRPGRLGTEAFF.

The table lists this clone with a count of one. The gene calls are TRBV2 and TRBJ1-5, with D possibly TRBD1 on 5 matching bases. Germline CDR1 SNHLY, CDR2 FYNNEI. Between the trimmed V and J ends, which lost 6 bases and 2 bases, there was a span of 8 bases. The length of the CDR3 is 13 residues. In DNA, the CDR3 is TGTGCCAGCAGAATGGGGGGCAATCAGCCCCAGCATTTT. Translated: CASRMGGNQPQHF.

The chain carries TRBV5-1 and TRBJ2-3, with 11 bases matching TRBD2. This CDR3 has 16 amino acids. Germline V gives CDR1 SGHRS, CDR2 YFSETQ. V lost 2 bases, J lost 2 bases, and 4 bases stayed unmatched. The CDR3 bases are TGCGCCAGCAGCTTCGGGACTAGCGGAAACACAGATACGCAGTATTTT. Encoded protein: CASSFGTSGNTDTQYF.

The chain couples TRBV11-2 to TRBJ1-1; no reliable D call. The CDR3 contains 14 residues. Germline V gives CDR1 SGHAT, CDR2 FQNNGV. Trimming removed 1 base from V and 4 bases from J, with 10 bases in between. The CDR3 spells CASSLGFFGTEAFF. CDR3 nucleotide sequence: TGTGCCAGCAGCTTAGGGTTTTTCGGCACTGAAGCTTTCTTT.

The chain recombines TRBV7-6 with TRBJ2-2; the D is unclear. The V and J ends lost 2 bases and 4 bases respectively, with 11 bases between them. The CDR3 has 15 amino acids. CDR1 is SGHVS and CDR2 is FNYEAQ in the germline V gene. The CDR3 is CASSLPGLGTGELFF. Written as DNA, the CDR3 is TGTGCCAGCAGCTTACCCGGGCTGGGCACCGGGGAGCTGTTTTTT.

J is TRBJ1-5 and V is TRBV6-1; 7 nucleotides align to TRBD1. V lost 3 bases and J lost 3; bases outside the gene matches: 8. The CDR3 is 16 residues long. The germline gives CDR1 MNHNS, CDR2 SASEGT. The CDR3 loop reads CASSDWDSLINQPQHF. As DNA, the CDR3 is TGTGCCAGCAGTGACTGGGACAGCCTAATCAATCAGCCCCAGCATTTT.

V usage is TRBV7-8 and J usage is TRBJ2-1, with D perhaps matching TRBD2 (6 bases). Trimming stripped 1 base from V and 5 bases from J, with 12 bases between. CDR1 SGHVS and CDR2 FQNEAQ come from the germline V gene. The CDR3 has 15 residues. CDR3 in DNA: TGTGCCAGCAGCTTAGGATCGGGACTCAACAATGAGCAGTTCTTC. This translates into CASSLGSGLNNEQFF. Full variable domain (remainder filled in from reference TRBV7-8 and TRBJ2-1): GAGVSQSPRYKVAKRGQDVALRCDPISGHVSLFWYQQALGQGPEFLTYFQNEAQLDKSGLPSDRFFAERPEGSVSTLKIQRTQQEDSAVYLCASSLGSGLNNEQFFGPGTRLTVL.

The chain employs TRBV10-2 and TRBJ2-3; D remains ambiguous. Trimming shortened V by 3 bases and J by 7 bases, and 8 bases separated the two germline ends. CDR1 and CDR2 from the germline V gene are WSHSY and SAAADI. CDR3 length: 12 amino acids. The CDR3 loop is CASSDPRNTQYF. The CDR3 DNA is TGCGCCAGCAGTGACCCTCGCAATACGCAGTATTTT.